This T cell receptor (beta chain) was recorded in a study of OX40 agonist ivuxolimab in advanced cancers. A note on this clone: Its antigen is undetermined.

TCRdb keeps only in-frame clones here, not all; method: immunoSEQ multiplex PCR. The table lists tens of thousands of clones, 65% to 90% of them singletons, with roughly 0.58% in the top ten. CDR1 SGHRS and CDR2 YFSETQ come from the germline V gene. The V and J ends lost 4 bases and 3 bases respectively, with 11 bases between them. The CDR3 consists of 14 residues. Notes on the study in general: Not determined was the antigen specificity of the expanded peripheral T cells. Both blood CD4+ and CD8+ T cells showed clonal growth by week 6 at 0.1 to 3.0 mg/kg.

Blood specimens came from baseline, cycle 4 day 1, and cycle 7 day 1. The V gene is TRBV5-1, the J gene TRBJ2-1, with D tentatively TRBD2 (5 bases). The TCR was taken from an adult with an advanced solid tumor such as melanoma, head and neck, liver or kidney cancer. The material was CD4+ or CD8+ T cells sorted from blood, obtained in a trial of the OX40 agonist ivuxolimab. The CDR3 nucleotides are TGCGCCAGCAGCGCACTAGGAATCTACAATGAGCAGTTCTTC. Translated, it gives CASSALGIYNEQFF. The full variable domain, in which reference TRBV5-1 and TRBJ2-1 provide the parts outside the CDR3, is KAGVTQTPRYLIKTRGQQVTLSCSPISGHRSVSWYQQTPGQGLQFLFEYFSETQRNKGNFPGRFSGRQFSNSRSEMNVSTLELGDSALYLCASSALGIYNEQFFGPGTRLTVL.